The text below deals with one T cell receptor (beta chain). Its antigen is currently unknown. The data are from a study of human T cells and chemical hapten exposure. Study-wide results and caveats: There were significantly more large CDR3 similarity clusters among expanded TCRs than among controls. There was a positive correlation between PT1 expanded TCR counts and patch test score.

Authors' methods: Around 91,000 TCRs per sample was the median, with a range of roughly 23,224 to 750,000. TCRdb processed the RACE reads anew with MiXCR; each CDR3 protein has one entry. The V and J calls were determined by TCRdb, not by the authors. This sample has around 69,000 distinct CDR3 sequences; around 8.8% occur once, and the top ten carry around 3.5%. This CDR3 is built from 16 residues. Germline V lookup: CDR1 MDHEN, CDR2 SYDVKM. With 2 bases removed from V and 7 bases from J, the gap between germline ends came to 21 bases. The time point was: patch test 2, 6 weeks after DPC sensitization. Stated treatment: therapeutic diphenylcyclopropenone sensitization with weekly scalp DPC. Blood, whole and unfractionated, served as the source for total RNA extraction.

The rearrangement uses TRBV28 and TRBJ2-7; weak D call: TRBD2 (5 bases). This sequence originates from a woman in her 50s with alopecia areata. Some clones in this sample may be carry-over from other donors' samples. This material consisted of whole blood, taken in connection with sensitization to the hapten diphenylcyclopropenone (DPC). This CDR3 is CASSLIPGGGRWEQYF. In DNA form, the CDR3 reads TGTGCCAGCAGTTTAATCCCCGGCGGAGGAAGATGGGAGCAGTACTTC.